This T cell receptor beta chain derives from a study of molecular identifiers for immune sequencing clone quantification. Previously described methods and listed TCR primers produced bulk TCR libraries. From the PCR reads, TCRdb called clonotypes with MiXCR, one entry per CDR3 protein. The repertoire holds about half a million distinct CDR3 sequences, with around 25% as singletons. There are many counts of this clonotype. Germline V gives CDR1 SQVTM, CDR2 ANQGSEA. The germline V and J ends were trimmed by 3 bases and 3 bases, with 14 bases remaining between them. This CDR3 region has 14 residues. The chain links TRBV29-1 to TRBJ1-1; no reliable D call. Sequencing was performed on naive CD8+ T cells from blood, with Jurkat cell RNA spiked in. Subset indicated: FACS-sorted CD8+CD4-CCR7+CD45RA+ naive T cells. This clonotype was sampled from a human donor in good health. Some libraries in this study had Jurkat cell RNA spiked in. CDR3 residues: CSVDAGFEDTEAFF. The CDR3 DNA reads TGCAGCGTTGATGCAGGTTTTGAGGACACTGAAGCTTTCTTT.